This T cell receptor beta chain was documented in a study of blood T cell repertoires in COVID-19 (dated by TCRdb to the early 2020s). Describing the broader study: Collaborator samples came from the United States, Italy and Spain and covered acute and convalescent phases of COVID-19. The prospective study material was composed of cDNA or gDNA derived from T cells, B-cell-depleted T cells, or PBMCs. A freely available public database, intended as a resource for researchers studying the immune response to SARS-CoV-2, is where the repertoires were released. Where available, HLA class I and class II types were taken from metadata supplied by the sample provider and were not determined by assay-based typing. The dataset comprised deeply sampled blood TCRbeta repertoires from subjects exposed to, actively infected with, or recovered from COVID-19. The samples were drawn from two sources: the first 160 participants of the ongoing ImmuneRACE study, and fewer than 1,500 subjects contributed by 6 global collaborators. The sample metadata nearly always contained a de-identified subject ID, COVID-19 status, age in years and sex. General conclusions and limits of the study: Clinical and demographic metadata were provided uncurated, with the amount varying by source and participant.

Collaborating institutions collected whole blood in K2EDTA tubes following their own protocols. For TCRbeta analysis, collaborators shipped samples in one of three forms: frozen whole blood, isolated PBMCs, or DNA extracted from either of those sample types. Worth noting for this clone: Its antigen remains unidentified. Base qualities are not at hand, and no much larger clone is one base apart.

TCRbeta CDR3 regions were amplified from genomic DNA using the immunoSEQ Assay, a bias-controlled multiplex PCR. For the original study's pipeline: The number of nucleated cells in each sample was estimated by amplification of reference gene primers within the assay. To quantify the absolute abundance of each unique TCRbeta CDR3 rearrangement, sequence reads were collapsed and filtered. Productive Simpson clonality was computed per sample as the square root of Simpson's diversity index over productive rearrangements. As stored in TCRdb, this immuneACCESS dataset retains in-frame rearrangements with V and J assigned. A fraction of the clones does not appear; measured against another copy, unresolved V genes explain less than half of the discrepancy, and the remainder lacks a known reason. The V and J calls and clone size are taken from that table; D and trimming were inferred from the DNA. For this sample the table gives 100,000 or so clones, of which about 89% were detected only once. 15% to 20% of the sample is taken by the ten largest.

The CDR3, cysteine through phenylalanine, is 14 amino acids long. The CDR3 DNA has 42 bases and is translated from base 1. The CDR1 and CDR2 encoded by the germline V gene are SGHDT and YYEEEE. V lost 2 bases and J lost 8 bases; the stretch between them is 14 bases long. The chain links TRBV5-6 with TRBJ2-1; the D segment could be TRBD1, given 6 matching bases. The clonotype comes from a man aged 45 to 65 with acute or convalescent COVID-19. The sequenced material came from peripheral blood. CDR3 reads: CASSLGRGEDEQFF. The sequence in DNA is TGTGCCAGCAGCTTAGGCAGGGGAGAAGATGAGCAGTTCTTC.